The rows below give T cell receptor beta chains drawn from one sample of a study of cytomegalovirus exposure and HLA in healthy donors. Assay used: immunoSEQ multiplex PCR; TCRdb lists only in-frame clones, some missing. The table shows 200,000 to 300,000 clones, with over 70% occurring only once. Input material: PBMCs. These TCRs come from an older woman in good health and CMV-seropositive. CDR3s include the opening cysteine and the closing phenylalanine or tryptophan.

V | length | CDR3
TRBV6-1 | 15 | CASSPKTGEQETQYF
TRBV19 | 13 | CASRGQGESPLHF
TRBV5-1 | 15 | CASSSLAGVTGELFF
TRBV7-9 | 17 | CASSLAPGGSWNQPQHF
TRBV6-5 | 15 | CASSPIWGGTGELFF
TRBV14 | 15 | CASSQDAGVNTEAFF
TRBV6-5 | 14 | CASSLDRGNTEAFF
TRBV5-1 | 17 | CASSLDLTGGMNTEAFF
TRBV5-6 | 18 | CASSPTSGGQFGFYGYTF
TRBV4-2 | 17 | CASSLGLAGDRSYEQYF
TRBV7-6 | 13 | CASSRGQQETQYF
TRBV29-1 | 14 | CSVEVSGGFYEQYF
TRBV7-9 | 14 | CASSVRGGNTEAFF
TRBV7-8 | 14 | CASSSELAGNEQFF
TRBV28 | 15 | CASSPGSGGGQPQHF
TRBV7-9 | 13 | CASSFVWEETQYF
TRBV7-9 | 15 | CSSSILPGGTEGYTF
TRBV5-1 | 15 | CASSSRSSTGAEQYF
TRBV29-1 | 13 | CSVSDSFTDTQYF
TRBV6-1 | 17 | CASSGNRDSRYNSPLHF
TRBV6-1 | 15 | CASSDLGRNTGELFF
TRBV6-1 | 23 | CASSERMGLAGGPTTKRTDTQYF
TRBV28 | 11 | CASRGLGEQYF
TRBV25-1 | 13 | CASSRGLTDTQYF
TRBV4-2 | 14 | CASSQGGPPDTQYF
TRBV4-2 | 16 | CASSQDWQAGANVLTF
TRBV9 | 14 | CASSVGQTSYEQYF
TRBV7-8 | 14 | CASSPLDREGGYTF
TRBV5-1 | 12 | CASSTDIYEQYF
TRBV7-8 | 15 | CASSSEQGFGQPQHF
TRBV5-6 | 14 | CASSAGTGRETQYF
TRBV29-1 | 13 | CSVNRGGGGELFF
TRBV5-6 | 14 | CASSPVSSGNTIYF
TRBV9 | 14 | CASSLTGGKNTIYF
TRBV7-9 | 15 | CASSFGRRGGSEAFF
TRBV5-1 | 16 | CASSLAVGTSGHEQYF
TRBV7-2 | 16 | CASSPSGTGRADTQYF